Reported below is one T cell receptor beta chain. Its antigen is undetermined. The record originates from a study of T-cell reconstitution after alpha-beta-depleted transplantation in children. Regarding the study as a whole: Surviving recipient T cells and thymic progenitors underlay high day-60 TCRbeta diversity in some patients. Hyperexpanded clones declined; after one year, newly produced T cells mostly supplied diversity. About two months after transplant, alpha-beta T cells reportedly came from several hundred expanded graft clones.

Library preparation (for TCRbeta) was performed with unique molecular identifiers. MiXCR was run by TCRdb on the PCR reads, yielding one entry per CDR3 protein. The top ten clones hold under 5.5% of a sample with more than 200,000 distinct CDR3 sequences, about 24% of them seen once. The sequence was obtained from a female patient aged 2-10 years who had a stem cell transplant for congenital amegakaryocytic thrombocytopenia, so the T cells may come from the graft donor. Specimen: PBMCs, mostly from graft donor cells, collected 360 days after TCRalphabeta/CD19-depleted stem cell transplant.

The CDR3 nucleotides are TGTGCCAGCAGTGAATTCGGGTTCCAAGAGACCCAGTACTTC. It specifies CASSEFGFQETQYF. This chain uses TRBV6-1 with TRBJ2-5; no reliable D call. Germline V CDR1 and CDR2: MNHNS, SASEGT. This CDR3 comprises 14 residues. With 2 bases removed from V and 1 base from J, the gap between germline ends came to 8 bases.